The following is a T cell receptor (beta chain) sequence with its context. The data stem from a study of blood T cell repertoires in COVID-19. Germline V CDR1 and CDR2: SGHTA, FQGNSA. Between the trimmed V and J ends, which lost 5 bases and 3 bases, there was a span of 17 bases. There are 15 residues in the CDR3. Assay: immunoSEQ multiplex PCR; the TCRdb copy retains only in-frame clones and omits some. The sample has nearly 80,000 clones, approximately 80% seen once. The sequence came from a woman in her 70s with acute or convalescent COVID-19. Source material: peripheral blood. The chain carries TRBV7-2 and TRBJ2-7; possibly TRBD2 for D (6 bases). Here the CDR3 reads CASSAAPGLFYEQYF. CDR3 in DNA: TGTGCCAGCAGCGCGGCGCCGGGACTCTTCTACGAGCAGTACTTC. Full variable domain (remainder filled in from reference TRBV7-2 and TRBJ2-7): GAGVSQSPSNKVTEKGKDVELRCDPISGHTALYWYRQSLGQGLEFLIYFQGNSAPDKSGLPSDRFSAERTGGSVSTLTIQRTQQEDSAVYLCASSAAPGLFYEQYFGPGTRLTVT.